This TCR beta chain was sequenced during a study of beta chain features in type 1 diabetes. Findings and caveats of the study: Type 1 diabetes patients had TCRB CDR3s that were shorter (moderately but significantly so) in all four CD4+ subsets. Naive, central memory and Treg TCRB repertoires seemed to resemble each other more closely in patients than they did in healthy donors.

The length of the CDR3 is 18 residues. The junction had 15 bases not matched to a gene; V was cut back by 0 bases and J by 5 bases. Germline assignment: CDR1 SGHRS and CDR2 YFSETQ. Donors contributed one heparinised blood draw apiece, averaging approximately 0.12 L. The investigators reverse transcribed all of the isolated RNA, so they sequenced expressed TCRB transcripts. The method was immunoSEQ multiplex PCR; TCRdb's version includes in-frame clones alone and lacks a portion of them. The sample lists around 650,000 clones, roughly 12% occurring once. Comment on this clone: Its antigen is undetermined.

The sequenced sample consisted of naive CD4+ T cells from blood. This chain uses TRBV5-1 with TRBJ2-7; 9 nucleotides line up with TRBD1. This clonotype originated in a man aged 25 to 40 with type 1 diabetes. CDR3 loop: CASSLAGQGSLGQDEQYF. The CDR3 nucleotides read TGCGCCAGCAGCTTGGCGGGACAGGGAAGCCTCGGTCAAGACGAGCAGTACTTC.